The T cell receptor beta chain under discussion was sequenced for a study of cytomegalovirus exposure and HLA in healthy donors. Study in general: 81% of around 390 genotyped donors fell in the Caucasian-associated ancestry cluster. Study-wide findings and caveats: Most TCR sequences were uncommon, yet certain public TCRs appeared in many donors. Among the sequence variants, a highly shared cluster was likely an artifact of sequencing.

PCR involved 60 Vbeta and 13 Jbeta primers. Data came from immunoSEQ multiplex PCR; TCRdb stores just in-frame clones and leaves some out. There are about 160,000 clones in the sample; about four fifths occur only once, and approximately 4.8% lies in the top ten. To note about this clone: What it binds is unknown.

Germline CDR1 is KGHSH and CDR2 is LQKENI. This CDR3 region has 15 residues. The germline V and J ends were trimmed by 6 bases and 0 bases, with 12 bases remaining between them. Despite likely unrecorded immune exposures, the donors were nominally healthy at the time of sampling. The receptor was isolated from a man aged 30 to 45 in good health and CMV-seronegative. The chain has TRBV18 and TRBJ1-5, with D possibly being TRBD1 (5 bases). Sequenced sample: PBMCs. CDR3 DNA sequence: TGTGCCAGCTCCCCGGACGGGGGTAGCAATCAGCCCCAGCATTTT. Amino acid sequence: CASSPDGGSNQPQHF.